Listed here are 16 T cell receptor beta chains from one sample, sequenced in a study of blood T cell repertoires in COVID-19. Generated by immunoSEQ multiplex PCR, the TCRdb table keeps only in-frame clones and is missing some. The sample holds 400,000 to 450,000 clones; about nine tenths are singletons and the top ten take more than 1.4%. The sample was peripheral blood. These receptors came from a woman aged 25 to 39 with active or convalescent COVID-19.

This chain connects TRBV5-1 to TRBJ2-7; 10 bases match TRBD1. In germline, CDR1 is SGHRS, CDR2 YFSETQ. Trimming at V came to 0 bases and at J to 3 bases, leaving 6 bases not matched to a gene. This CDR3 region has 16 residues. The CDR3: CASSLAPTGGVYEQYF. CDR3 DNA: TGCGCCAGCAGCTTGGCCCCGACAGGGGGCGTCTACGAGCAGTACTTC.

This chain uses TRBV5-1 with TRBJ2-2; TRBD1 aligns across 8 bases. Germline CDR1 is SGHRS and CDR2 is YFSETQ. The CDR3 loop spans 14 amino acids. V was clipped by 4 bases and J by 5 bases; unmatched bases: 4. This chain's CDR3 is CASSDQGATGELFF. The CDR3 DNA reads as TGCGCCAGCAGCGATCAGGGGGCGACCGGGGAGCTGTTTTTT.

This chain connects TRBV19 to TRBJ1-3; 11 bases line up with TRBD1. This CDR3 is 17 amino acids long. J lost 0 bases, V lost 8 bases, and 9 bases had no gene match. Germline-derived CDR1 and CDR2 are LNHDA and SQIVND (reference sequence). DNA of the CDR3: TGTGCCAGTCCCGGACAGGGGGCTCCAGACTCTGGAAACACCATATATTTT. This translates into CASPGQGAPDSGNTIYF.

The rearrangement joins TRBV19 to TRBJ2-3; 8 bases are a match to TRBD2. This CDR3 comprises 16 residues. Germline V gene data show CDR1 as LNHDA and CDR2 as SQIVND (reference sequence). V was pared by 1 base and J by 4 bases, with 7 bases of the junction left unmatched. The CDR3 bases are TGTGCCAGTAGTATAGGAGCTAGCGGGTTTCCAGATACGCAGTATTTT. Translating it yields CASSIGASGFPDTQYF.

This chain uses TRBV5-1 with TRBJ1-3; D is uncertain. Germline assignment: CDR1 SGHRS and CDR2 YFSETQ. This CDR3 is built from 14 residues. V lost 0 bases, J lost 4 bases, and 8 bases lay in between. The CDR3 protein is CASSLDGSGNTIYF. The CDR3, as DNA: TGCGCCAGCAGCTTGGACGGGTCGGGAAACACCATATATTTT.

The CDR3 coding sequence is TGCGCCAGCAGCTTGGGATTTGGCCGGGGGACTGAAGCTTTCTTT. This gives the protein CASSLGFGRGTEAFF. V gene TRBV5-1 combines with J gene TRBJ1-1, with D perhaps matching TRBD1 (5 bases). The germline CDR1 and CDR2 sequences are SGHRS and YFSETQ. Trimming left V 0 bases short and J 5 bases short, with 14 bases between. The CDR3 has 15 residues.

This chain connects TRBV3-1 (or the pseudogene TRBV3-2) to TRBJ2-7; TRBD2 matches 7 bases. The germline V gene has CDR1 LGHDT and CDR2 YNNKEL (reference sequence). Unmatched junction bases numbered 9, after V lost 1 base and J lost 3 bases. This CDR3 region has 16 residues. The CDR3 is CASSQAGGSGNYEQYF. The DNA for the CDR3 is TGTGCCAGCAGCCAAGCCGGGGGGTCAGGGAACTACGAGCAGTACTTC.

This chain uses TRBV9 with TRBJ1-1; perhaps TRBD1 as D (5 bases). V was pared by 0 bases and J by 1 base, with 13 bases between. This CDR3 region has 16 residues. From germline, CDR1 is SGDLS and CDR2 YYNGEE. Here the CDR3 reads CASSVDGGVTNTEAFF. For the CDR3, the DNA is TGTGCCAGCAGCGTAGACGGAGGGGTCACGAACACTGAAGCTTTCTTT.

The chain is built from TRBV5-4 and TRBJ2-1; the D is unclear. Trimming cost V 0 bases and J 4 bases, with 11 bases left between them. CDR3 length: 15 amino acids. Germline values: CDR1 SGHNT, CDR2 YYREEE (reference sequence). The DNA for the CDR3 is TGTGCCAGCAGCTTGGTTCAGGATACTTACAATGAGCAGTTCTTC. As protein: CASSLVQDTYNEQFF.

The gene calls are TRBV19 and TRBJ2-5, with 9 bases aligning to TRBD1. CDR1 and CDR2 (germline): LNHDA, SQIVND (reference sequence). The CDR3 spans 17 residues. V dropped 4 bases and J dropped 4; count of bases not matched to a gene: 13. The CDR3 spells CASSKELGTGFTETQYF. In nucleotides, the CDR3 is TGTGCCAGTAGTAAGGAGCTCGGGACAGGGTTTACAGAGACCCAGTACTTC.

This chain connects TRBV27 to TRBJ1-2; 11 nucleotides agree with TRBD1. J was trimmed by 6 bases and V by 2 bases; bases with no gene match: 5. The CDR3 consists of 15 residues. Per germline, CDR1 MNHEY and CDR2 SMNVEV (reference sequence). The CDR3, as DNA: TGTGCCAGCAGTTTAGGGACAGGGGGTAAAAATGGCTACACCTTC. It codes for CASSLGTGGKNGYTF.

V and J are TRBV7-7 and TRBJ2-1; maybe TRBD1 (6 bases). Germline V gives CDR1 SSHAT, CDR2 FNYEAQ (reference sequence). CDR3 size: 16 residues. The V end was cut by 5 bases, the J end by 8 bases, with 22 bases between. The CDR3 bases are TGTGCCAGCAGCCCTATGATGGGACATGGGGTCGATGAGCAGTTCTTC. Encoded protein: CASSPMMGHGVDEQFF.

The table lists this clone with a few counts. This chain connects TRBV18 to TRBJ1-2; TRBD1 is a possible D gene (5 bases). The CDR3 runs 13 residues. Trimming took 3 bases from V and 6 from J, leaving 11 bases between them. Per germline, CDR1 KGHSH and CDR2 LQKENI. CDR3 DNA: TGTGCCAGCTCACCTCAGGGAATGGATGGCTACACCTTC. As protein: CASSPQGMDGYTF.

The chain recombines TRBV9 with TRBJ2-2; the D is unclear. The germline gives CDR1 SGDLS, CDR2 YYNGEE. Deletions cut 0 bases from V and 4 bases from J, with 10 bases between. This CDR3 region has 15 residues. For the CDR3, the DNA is TGTGCCAGCAGCGTAGGGTCCCCAGGCACCGGGGAGCTGTTTTTT. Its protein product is CASSVGSPGTGELFF.

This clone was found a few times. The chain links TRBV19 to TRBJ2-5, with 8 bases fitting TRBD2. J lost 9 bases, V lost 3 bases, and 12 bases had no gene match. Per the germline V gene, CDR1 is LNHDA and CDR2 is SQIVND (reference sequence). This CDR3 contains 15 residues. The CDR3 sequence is CASSIREGPQGPQYF. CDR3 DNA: TGTGCCAGTAGTATCCGGGAGGGCCCGCAGGGGCCCCAGTACTTC.

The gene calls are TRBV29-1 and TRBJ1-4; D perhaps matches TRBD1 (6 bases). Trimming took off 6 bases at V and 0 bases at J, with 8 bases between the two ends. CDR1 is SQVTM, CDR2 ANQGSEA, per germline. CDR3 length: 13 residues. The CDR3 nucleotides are TGCAGCGTAGCAGGGGCAACTAATGAAAAACTGTTTTTT. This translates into CSVAGATNEKLFF.